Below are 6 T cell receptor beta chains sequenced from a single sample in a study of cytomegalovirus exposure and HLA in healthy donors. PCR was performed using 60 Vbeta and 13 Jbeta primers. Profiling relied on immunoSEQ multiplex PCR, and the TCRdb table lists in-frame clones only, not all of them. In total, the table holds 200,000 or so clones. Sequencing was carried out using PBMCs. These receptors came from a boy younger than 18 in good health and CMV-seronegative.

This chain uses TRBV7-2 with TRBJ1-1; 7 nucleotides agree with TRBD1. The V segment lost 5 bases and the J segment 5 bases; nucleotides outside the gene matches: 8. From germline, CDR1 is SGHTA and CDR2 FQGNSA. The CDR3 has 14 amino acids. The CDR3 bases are TGTGCCAGCAGCCCGAGACAGGGCCGAACTGAAGCTTTCTTT. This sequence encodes CASSPRQGRTEAFF.

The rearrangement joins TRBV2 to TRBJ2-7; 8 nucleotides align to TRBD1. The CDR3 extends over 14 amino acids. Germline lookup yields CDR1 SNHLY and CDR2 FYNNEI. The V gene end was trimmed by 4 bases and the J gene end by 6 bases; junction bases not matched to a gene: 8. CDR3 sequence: CASSGVRGLREQYF. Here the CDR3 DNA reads TGTGCCAGCAGTGGTGTCAGGGGGCTTCGCGAGCAGTACTTC.

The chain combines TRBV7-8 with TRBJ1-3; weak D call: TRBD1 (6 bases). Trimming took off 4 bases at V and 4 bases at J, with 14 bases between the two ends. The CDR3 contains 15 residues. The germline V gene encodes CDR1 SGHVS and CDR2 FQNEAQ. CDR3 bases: TGTGCCAGCAGCTCCCTTGGGACAAAGGGAAACACCATATATTTT. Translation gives CASSSLGTKGNTIYF.

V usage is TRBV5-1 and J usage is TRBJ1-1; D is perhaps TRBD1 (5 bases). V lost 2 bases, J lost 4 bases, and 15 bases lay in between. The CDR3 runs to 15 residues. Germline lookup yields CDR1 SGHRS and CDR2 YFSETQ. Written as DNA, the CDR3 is TGCGCCAGCAGCTTCGAAGGGGCAGGGATCACTGAAGCTTTCTTT. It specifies CASSFEGAGITEAFF.

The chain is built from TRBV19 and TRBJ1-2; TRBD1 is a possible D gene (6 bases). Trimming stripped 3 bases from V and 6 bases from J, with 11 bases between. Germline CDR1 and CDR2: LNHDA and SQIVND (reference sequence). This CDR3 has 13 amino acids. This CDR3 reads CASSIQGSDGYTF. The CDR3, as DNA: TGTGCCAGTAGTATCCAGGGGAGCGATGGCTACACCTTC.

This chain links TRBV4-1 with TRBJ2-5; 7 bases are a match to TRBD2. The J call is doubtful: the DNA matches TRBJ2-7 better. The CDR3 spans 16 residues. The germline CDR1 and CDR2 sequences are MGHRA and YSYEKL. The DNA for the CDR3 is TGCGCCAGCAGCCAAGGGGAGGGGCGCGGAATCCACGAGCAGTACTTC. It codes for CASSQGEGRGIHEQYF.